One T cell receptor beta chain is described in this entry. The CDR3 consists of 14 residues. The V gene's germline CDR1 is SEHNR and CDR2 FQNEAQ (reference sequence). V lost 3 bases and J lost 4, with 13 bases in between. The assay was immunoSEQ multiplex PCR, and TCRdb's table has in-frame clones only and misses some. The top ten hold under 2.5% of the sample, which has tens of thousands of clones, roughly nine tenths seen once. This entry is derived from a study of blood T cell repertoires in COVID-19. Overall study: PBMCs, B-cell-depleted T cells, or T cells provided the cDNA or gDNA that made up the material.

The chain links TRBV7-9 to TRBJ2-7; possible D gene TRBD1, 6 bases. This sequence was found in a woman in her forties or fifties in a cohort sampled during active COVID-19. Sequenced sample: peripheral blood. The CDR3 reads CASSLEGGLYEQYF. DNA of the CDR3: TGTGCCAGCAGCTTGGAAGGGGGATTATACGAGCAGTACTTC.